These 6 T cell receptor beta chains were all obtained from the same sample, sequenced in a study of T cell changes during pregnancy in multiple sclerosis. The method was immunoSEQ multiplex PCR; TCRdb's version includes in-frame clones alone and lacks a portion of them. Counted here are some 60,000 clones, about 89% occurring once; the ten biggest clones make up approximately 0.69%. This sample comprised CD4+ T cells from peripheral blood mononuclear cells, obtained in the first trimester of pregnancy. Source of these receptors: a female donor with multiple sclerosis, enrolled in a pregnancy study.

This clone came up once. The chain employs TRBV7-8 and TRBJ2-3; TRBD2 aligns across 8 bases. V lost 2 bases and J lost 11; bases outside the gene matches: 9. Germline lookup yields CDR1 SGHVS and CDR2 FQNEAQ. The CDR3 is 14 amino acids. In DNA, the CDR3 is TGTGCCAGCAGCTTAATCTCGACTAGCGCTTGGCAGTATTTT. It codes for CASSLISTSAWQYF.

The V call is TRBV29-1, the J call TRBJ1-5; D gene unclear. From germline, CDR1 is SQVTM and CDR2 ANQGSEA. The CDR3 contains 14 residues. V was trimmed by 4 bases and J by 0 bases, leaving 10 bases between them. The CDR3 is CSVVCRNSNQPQHF. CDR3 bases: TGCAGCGTTGTGTGCAGGAATAGCAATCAGCCCCAGCATTTT.

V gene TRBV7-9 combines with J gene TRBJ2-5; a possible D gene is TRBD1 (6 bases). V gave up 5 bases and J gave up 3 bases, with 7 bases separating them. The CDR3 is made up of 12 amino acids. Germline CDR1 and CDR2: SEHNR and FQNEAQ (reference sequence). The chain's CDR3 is CASSRQEETQYF. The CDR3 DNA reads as TGTGCCAGCAGCCGACAGGAAGAGACCCAGTACTTC.

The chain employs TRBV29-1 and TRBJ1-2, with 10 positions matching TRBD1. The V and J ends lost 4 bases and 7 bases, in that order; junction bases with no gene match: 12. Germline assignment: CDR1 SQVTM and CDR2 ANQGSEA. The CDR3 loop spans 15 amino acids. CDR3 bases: TGCAGCGTTGGCCACCGGGACAGGGGTTCTAGTGGCTACACCTTC. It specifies CSVGHRDRGSSGYTF.

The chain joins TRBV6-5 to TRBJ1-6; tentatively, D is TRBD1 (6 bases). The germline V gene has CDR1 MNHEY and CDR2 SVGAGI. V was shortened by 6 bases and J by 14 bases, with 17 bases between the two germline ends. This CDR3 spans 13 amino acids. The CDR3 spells CASRSQGPGALHF. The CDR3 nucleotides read TGTGCCAGCAGGTCACAAGGACCAGGGGCCCTCCACTTT.

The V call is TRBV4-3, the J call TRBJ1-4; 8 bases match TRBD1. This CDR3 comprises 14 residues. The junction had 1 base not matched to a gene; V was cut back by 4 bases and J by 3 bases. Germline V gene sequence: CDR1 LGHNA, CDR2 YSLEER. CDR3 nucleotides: TGCGCCAGCAGCCCACAGGGGGCTAATGAAAAACTGTTTTTT. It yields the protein CASSPQGANEKLFF.